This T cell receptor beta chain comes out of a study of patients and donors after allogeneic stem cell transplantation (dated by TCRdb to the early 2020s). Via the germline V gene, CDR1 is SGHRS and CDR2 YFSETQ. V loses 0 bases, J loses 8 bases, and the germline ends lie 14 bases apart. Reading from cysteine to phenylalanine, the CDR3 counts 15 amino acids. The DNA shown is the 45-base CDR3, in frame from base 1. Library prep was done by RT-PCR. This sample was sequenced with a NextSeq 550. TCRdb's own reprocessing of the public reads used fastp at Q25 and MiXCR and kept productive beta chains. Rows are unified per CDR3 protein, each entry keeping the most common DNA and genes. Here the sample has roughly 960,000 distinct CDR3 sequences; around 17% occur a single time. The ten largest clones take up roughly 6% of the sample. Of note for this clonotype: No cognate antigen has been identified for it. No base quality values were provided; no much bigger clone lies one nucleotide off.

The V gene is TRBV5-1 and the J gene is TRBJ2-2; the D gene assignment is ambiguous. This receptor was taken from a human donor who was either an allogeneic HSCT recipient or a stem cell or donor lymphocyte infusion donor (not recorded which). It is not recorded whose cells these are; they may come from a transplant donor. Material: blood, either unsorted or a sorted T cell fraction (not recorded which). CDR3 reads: CASSLEGAGPGELFF. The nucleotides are TGCGCCAGCAGCTTGGAAGGAGCAGGTCCTGGGGAGCTGTTTTTT.